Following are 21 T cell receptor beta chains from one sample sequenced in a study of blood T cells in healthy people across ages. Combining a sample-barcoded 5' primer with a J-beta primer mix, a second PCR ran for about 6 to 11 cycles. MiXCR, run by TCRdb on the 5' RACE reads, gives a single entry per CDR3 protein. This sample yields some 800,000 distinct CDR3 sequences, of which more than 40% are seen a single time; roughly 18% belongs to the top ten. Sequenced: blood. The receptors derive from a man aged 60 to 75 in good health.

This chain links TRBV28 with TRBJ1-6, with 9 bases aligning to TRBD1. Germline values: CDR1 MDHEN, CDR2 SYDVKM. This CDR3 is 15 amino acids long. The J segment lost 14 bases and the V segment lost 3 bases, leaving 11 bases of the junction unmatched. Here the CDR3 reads CASSFGDRDRSTLHF. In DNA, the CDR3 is TGTGCCAGCAGTTTTGGGGACAGGGATAGATCAACCCTCCACTTT.

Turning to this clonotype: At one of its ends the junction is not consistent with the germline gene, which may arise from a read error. In DNA form, the CDR3 reads TGCGCCAGCAGCAACGGGGGTTCCTACAATAAGCAGTTCTTC. It specifies CASSNGGSYNKQFF. The J gene is TRBJ2-1, the V gene TRBV5-1; D is possibly TRBD2 (6 bases). The CDR3 extends over 14 amino acids. Germline assignment: CDR1 SGHRS and CDR2 YFSETQ.

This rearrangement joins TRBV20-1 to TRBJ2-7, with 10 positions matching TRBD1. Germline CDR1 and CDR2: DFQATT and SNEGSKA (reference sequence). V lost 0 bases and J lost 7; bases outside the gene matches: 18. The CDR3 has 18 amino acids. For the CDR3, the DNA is TGCAGTGCTAGAGATGATAGCCGGGACAGGGGATTGAAAATAGAGCAGTACTTC. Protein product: CSARDDSRDRGLKIEQYF.

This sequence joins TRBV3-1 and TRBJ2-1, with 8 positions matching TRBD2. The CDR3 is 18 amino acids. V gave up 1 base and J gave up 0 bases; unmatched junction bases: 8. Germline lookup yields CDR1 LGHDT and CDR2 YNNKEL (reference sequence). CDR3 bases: TGTGCCAGCAGCCAAGGTGGTAGCGGGGTGCTCTCCTACAATGAGCAGTTCTTC. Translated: CASSQGGSGVLSYNEQFF.

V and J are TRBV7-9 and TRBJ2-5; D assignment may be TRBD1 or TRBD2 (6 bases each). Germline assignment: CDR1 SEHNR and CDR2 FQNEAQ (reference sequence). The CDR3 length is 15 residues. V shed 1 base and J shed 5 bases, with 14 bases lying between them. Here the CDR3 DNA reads TGTGCCAGCAGCTTAGATAGTACGGGGGCGGAGACCCAGTACTTC. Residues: CASSLDSTGAETQYF. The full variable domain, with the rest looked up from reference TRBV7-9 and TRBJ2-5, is DTGVSQNPRHKITKRGQNVTFRCDPISEHNRLYWYRQTLGQGPEFLTYFQNEAQLEKSRLLSDRFSAERPKGSFSTLEIQRTEQGDSAMYLCASSLDSTGAETQYFGPGTRLLVL.

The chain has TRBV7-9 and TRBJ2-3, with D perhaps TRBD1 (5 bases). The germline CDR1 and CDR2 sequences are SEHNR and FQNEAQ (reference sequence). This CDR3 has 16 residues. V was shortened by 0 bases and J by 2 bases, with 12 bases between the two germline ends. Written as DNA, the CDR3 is TGTGCCAGCAGCTTAGCGCTTGGACACCACACAGATACGCAGTATTTT. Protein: CASSLALGHHTDTQYF.

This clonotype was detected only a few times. CDR3 in amino acids: CASSLEIGTGGKNIQYF. CDR3 DNA sequence: TGTGCCAGCAGCTTAGAAATCGGGACAGGGGGAAAAAACATTCAGTACTTC. J is TRBJ2-4 and V is TRBV7-9; 11 bases fit TRBD1. The CDR3 consists of 17 residues. Germline assignment: CDR1 SEHNR and CDR2 FQNEAQ (reference sequence). V trimming: 1 base; J trimming: 4 bases; junction bases outside the gene matches: 6.

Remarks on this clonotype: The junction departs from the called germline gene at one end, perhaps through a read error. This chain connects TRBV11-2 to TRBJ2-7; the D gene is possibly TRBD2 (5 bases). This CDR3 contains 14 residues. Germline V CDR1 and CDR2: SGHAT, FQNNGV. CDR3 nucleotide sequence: TGTGCCAGCGGCTTAGACCGGGGCTCCTACGAGCAGTACTTC. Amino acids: CASGLDRGSYEQYF.

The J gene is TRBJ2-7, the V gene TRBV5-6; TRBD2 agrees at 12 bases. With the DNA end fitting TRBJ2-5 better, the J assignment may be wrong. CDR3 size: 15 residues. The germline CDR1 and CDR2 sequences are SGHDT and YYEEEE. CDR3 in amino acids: CASSMTSGGSETQYF. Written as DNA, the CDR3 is TGTGCCAGCAGCATGACTAGCGGGGGTTCGGAGACCCAGTACTTC.

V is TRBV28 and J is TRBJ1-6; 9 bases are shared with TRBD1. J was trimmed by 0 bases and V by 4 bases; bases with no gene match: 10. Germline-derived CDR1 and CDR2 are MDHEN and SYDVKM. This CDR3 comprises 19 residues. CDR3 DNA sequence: TGTGCCAGCAGTTCTACCGGGACAGGGAAGAACTCCTATAATTCACCCCTCCACTTT. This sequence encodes CASSSTGTGKNSYNSPLHF.

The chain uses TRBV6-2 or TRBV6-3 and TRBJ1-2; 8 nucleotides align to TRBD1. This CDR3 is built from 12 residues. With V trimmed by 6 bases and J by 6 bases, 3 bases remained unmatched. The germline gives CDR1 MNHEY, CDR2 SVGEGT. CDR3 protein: CASRKDRDGYTF. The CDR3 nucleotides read TGTGCCAGCAGAAAGGACAGGGATGGCTACACCTTC.

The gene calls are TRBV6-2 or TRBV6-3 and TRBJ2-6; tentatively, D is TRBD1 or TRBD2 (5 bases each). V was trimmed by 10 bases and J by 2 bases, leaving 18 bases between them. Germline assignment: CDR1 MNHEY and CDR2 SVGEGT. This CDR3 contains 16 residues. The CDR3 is CATRDGGNAGANVLTF. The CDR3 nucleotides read TGTGCCACCCGGGACGGTGGAAATGCTGGGGCCAACGTCCTGACTTTC.

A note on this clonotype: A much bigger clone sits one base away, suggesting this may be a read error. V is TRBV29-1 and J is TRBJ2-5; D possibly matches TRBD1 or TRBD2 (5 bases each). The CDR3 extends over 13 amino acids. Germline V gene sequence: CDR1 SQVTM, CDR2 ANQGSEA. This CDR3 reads CSVGGTTAGTLYF. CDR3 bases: TGCAGCGTTGGTGGAACCACGGCTGGGACCCTGTACTTC. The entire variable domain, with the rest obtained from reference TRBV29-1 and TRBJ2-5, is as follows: SAVISQKPSRDICQRGTSLTIQCQVDSQVTMMFWYRQQPGQSLTLIATANQGSEATYESGFVIDKFPISRPNLTFSTLTVSNMSPEDSSIYLCSVGGTTAGTLYFGPGTRLLVL.

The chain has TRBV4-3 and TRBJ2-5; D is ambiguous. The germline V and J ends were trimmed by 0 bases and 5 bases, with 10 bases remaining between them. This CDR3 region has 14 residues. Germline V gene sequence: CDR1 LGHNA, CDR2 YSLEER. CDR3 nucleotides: TGCGCCAGCAGCCAAGATTATGGTTCGGAGACCCAGTACTTC. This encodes CASSQDYGSETQYF.

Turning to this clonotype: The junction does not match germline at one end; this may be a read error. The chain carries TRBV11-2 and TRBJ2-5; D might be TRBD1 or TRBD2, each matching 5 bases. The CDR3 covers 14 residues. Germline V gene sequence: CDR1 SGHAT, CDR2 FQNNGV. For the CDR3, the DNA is TGTGCCGGCAGCTTAGAGGGGTTCGAAGAGACCCAGTACTTC. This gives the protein CAGSLEGFEETQYF.

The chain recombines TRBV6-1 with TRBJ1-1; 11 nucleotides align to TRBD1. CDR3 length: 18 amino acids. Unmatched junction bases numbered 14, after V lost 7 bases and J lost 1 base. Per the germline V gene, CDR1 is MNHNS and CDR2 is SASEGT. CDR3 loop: CASTVAGTGGRWNTEAFF. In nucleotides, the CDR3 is TGTGCCAGCACCGTTGCCGGGACAGGGGGTAGATGGAACACTGAAGCTTTCTTT.

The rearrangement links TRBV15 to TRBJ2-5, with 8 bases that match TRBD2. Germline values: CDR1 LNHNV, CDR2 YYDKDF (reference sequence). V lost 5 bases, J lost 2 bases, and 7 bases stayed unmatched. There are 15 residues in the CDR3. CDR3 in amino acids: CATSGFLAGQETQYF. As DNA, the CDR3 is TGTGCCACCAGCGGGTTCCTAGCGGGTCAAGAGACCCAGTACTTC.

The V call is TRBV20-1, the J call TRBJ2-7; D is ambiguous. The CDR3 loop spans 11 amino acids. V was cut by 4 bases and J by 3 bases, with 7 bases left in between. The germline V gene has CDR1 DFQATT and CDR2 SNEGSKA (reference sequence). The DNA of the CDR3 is TGCAGTGCTACCACAGACTACGAGCAGTACTTC. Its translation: CSATTDYEQYF.

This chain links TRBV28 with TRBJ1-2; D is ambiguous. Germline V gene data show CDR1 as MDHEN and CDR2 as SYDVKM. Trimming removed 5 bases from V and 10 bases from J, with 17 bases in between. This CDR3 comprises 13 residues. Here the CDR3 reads CASSAMGRDAYTF. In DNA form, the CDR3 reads TGTGCCAGCAGTGCCATGGGGAGAGATGCCTACACCTTC.

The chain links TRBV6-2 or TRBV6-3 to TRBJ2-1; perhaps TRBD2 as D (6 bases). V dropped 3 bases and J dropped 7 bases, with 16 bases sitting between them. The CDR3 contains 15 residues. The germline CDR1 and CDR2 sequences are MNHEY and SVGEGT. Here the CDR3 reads CASSYAGPNGNEQFF. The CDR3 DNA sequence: TGTGCCAGCAGTTATGCGGGGCCAAATGGGAATGAGCAGTTCTTC.

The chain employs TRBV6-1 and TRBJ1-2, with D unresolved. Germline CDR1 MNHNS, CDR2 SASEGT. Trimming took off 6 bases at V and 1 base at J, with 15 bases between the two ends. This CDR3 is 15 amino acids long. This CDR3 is CASSKDLPLNYGYTF. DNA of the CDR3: TGTGCCAGCAGCAAGGACCTCCCTCTTAACTATGGCTACACCTTC.